This is a list of T cell receptor beta chains from one sample in a study of neurological immune-mediated disorders. TCRdb reanalysed the 5' RACE reads using MiXCR and keeps one entry per CDR3 protein. The profile shows about 20,000 distinct CDR3 sequences, approximately 26% of them singletons. Sample: PBMCs. The receptor source for this set is a man aged 50 or older with HTLV-1-associated myelopathy (HAM/TSP). Both conserved end residues are part of each CDR3. A D gene is named only where the DNA matches it firmly. Clone size is stated in some rows and not others, as once, few, many or a class when expanded.

>-|15|TRBV5-1|TRBJ2-1|-
TGCGCCAGCAGATATTCTGAGGGGGGGTACAATGAGCAGTTCTTC
CASRYSEGGYNEQFF
>many|14|TRBV24-1|TRBJ2-3|-
TGTGCCACCAGGGAGGGAACTAGCACAGATACGCAGTATTTT
CATREGTSTDTQYF
>-|14|TRBV10-3|TRBJ1-4|TRBD1
TGTGCCATCAGCTCCGGGACAGGAAATGAAAAACTGTTTTTT
CAISSGTGNEKLFF
>few|14|TRBV20-1|TRBJ2-5|-
TGCAGTGCTAGAGATCTAGTTCGGGAACAGGCCCAGTACTTC
CSARDLVREQAQYF
>-|15|TRBV5-6|TRBJ1-3|-
TGTGCCAGCAACAATCCACTATTCGGGGCGTACACCATATATTTT
CASNNPLFGAYTIYF
>medium-sized|13|TRBV6-5|TRBJ2-2|-
TGTGCCAGCAGTCTCAGGAACACCGGGGAGCTGTTTTTT
CASSLRNTGELFF
>few|14|TRBV20-1|TRBJ1-2|-
TGCAGTGCTAGAAGGTCTGGTAGGGGAGACGGCTACACCTTC
CSARRSGRGDGYTF
>few|15|TRBV5-1|TRBJ2-1|TRBD1
TGCGCCAGCAGCTTGAATGGACAGGGCTACAATGAGCAGTTCTTC
CASSLNGQGYNEQFF
>few|14|TRBV7-2|TRBJ1-2|-
TGTGCCAGCAACTACAACCAGGGCGGATATGGCTACACCTTC
CASNYNQGGYGYTF
>-|15|TRBV27|TRBJ2-1|TRBD2
TGTGCCAGCAGTCCGACTAGCGGGGGGGCCAGTGAGCAGTTCTTC
CASSPTSGGASEQFF
>-|14|TRBV5-6|TRBJ2-1|-
TGTGCCAGCAGCTTACCCTTAGAGGGCCATGAGCAGTTCTTC
CASSLPLEGHEQFF
>-|18|TRBV2|TRBJ1-1|-
TGTGCCAGCAGTGAGGACCTCCCGGGAGGGCCGGTGAACACTGAAGCTTTCTTT
CASSEDLPGGPVNTEAFF
>-|15|TRBV5-6|TRBJ1-2|TRBD1
TGTGCCAACAGCCAGACAGGGCGTACTAACTATGGCTACACCTTC
CANSQTGRTNYGYTF
>-|15|TRBV9|TRBJ2-3|TRBD2
TGTGCCAGCAGCGTAGCGGGCGGGGGGACAGATACGCAGTATTTT
CASSVAGGGTDTQYF
>-|15|TRBV5-1|TRBJ1-1|-
TGCGCCAGCAGCTTGGGTGGTGGGCTCAACACTGAAGCTTTCTTT
CASSLGGGLNTEAFF
>many|16|TRBV15|TRBJ1-4|-
TGTGCCACCAGCAGAGGGGACGGAACAACTAATGAAAAACTGTTTTTT
CATSRGDGTTNEKLFF
>-|16|TRBV6-5|TRBJ2-3|TRBD2
TGTGCCAGCAGTTACAATAGCGGGGGGAGCACAGATACGCAGTATTTT
CASSYNSGGSTDTQYF
>-|14|TRBV12-3/TRBV12-4|TRBJ1-1|-
TGTGCCAGCAGTTTAGGAGGGGGGCACACTGAAGCTTTCTTT
CASSLGGGHTEAFF
>few|15|TRBV20-1|TRBJ1-5|-
TGCAGTGCTAGATGGGGTTCTAATACTCATCAGCCCCAGCATTTT
CSARWGSNTHQPQHF
>few|14|TRBV19|TRBJ1-5|TRBD1
TGTGCCAGCAGAGACAGGGCGATCAATCAGCCCCAGCATTTT
CASRDRAINQPQHF
>medium-sized|15|TRBV20-1|TRBJ1-1|-
TGCAGTGCGCACCGGGGGGGATCCATGAACACTGAAGCTTTCTTT
CSAHRGGSMNTEAFF
>-|16|TRBV25-1|TRBJ2-1|-
TGTGCCAGCAGTGAATCATGGGGCAGCTCCTACAATGAGCAGTTCTTC
CASSESWGSSYNEQFF
>-|15|TRBV27|TRBJ2-7|TRBD1
TGTGCCAGCAGTACCCGAGGGACAGGGGGTAGCGAGCAGTACTTC
CASSTRGTGGSEQYF
>-|15|TRBV7-9|TRBJ2-2|-
TGTGCCAGCAGCCCTAACAGGGCCGGGGCCGGGGAGCTGTTTTTT
CASSPNRAGAGELFF
>many|14|TRBV12-3/TRBV12-4|TRBJ2-1|-
TGTGCCAGCACCGATGCACGTCCCTACAATGAGCAGTTCTTC
CASTDARPYNEQFF
>-|14|TRBV7-2|TRBJ2-7|-
TGTGCCAGCAGCTTTATCTCGCAATCCTACGAGCAGTACTTC
CASSFISQSYEQYF
>-|14|TRBV5-5|TRBJ2-7|TRBD1
TGTGCCAGCACAACAGGGACAGAGTCAATCGTAGAGTACTTC
CASTTGTESIVEYF
>once|16|TRBV15|TRBJ2-3|-
TGTGCCACCAGCAGAGGAGGAACCGAGGGCACAGATACGCAGTATTTT
CATSRGGTEGTDTQYF
>-|14|TRBV5-1|TRBJ2-4|-
TGCGCCAGCAGGGAGGGAAGTCGCAAAAACATTCAGTACTTC
CASREGSRKNIQYF
>few|13|TRBV6-5|TRBJ1-2|-
TGTGCCAGCACCTACGGGGGGACCTATGGCTACACCTTC
CASTYGGTYGYTF
>-|13|TRBV7-9|TRBJ2-2|-
TGTGCCAGCAGCTTGGGGAACACCGGGGAGCTGTTTTTT
CASSLGNTGELFF
>few|13|TRBV20-1|TRBJ2-3|-
TGCAGTGCTAAAACTACCCTCACAGATACGCAGTATTTT
CSAKTTLTDTQYF
>many|14|TRBV20-1|TRBJ1-1|-
TGCAGTGCTAGAGCCGGGGGGGCGGACACTGAAGCTTTCTTT
CSARAGGADTEAFF
>-|15|TRBV20-1|TRBJ2-6|-
TGCAGTGCTAACGCGCCGGGGGCCGGGGCCAACGTCCTGACTTTC
CSANAPGAGANVLTF
>-|16|TRBV5-1|TRBJ2-1|TRBD1
TGCGCCAGCAGGGGACAACTAGGGGGCGGCTACAATGAGCAGTTCTTC
CASRGQLGGGYNEQFF
>few|13|TRBV5-1|TRBJ2-1|-
TGCGCCAGCAGCGAGGGACAAAACAATGAGCAGTTCTTC
CASSEGQNNEQFF
>-|14|TRBV13|TRBJ2-3|TRBD1
TGTGCCAGCAGCGTCACAGGGGGGACGGATACGCAGTATTTT
CASSVTGGTDTQYF
>many|14|TRBV18|TRBJ2-7|-
TGTGCCAGCTCACCCCCGGGAATCTCCTACGAGCAGTACTTC
CASSPPGISYEQYF
>few|15|TRBV5-1|TRBJ2-2|-
TGCGCCAGCAGCACAGGACGGGCGAACACCGGGGAGCTGTTTTTT
CASSTGRANTGELFF